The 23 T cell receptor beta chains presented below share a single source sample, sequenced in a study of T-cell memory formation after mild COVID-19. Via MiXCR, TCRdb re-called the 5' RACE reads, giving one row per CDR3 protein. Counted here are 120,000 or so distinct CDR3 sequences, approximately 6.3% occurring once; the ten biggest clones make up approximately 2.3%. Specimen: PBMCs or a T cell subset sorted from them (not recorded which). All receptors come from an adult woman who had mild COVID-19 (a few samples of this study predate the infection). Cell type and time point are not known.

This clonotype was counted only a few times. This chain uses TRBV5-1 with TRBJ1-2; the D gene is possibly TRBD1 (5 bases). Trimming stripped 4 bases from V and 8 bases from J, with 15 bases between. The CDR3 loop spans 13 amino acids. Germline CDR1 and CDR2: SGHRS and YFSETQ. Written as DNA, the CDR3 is TGCGCCAGCAGCGTATCAGGGAGGAGCGGCTACACCTTC. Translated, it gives CASSVSGRSGYTF. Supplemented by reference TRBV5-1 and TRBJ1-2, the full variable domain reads KAGVTQTPRYLIKTRGQQVTLSCSPISGHRSVSWYQQTPGQGLQFLFEYFSETQRNKGNFPGRFSGRQFSNSRSEMNVSTLELGDSALYLCASSVSGRSGYTFGSGTRLTVV.

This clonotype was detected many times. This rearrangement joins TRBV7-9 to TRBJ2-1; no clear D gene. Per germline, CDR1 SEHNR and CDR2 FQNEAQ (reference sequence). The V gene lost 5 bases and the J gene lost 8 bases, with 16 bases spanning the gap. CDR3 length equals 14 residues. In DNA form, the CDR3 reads TGTGCCAGCAGCCCTAGTGGCTGGTCGGATGAGCAGTTCTTC. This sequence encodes CASSPSGWSDEQFF.

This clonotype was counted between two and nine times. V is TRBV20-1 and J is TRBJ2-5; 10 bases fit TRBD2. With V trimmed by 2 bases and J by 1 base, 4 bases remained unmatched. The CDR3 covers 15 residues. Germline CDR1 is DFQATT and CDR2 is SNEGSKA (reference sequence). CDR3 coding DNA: TGCAGTGCTAGACTAGCGGGAGCCATCCAAGAGACCCAGTACTTC. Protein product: CSARLAGAIQETQYF.

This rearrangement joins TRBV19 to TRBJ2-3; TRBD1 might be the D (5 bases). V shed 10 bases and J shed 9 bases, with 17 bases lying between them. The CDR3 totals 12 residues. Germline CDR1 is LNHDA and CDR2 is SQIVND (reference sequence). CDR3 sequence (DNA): TGTGCCACCAAAGACAGAACTGGGACGCAGTATTTT. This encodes CATKDRTGTQYF.

The CDR3 is CAISLDRTGSYEQYF. CDR3 in DNA: TGTGCCATCAGTCTGGACCGGACAGGGTCCTACGAGCAGTACTTC. This chain uses TRBV10-3 with TRBJ2-7; 8 bases match TRBD1. This CDR3 has 15 amino acids. Germline CDR1 ENHRY, CDR2 SYGVKD. Losses at the gene ends were 5 bases for V and 1 base for J; bases not matched to a gene: 7.

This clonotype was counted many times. Here the CDR3 DNA reads TGTGCCAGCAGCTTTGCTGGCGGAGCAGTAAGACCCACCTACGAGCAGTACTTC. This encodes CASSFAGGAVRPTYEQYF. The chain combines TRBV7-9 with TRBJ2-7; D is unresolved. This CDR3 is built from 18 residues. CDR1 is SEHNR and CDR2 is FQNEAQ in the germline V gene (reference sequence). The germline V and J ends were trimmed by 3 bases and 2 bases, with 23 bases remaining between them. Using reference TRBV7-9 and TRBJ2-7 for the parts outside the CDR3, the full variable domain is DTGVSQNPRHKITKRGQNVTFRCDPISEHNRLYWYRQTLGQGPEFLTYFQNEAQLEKSRLLSDRFSAERPKGSFSTLEIQRTEQGDSAMYLCASSFAGGAVRPTYEQYFGPGTRLTVT.

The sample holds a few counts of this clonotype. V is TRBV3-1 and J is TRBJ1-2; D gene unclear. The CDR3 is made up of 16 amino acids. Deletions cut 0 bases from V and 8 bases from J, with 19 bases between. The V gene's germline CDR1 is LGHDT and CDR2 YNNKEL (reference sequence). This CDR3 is CASSQELARRLRGYTF. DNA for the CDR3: TGTGCCAGCAGCCAAGAATTGGCCAGAAGATTGAGGGGCTACACCTTC.

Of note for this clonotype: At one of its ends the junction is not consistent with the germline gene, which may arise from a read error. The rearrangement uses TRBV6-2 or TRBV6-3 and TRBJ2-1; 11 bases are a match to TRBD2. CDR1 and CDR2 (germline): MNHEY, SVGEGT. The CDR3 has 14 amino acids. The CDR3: CSSNPGLAGNEQFF. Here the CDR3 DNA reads TGTTCCAGCAATCCCGGACTAGCGGGCAATGAGCAGTTCTTC.

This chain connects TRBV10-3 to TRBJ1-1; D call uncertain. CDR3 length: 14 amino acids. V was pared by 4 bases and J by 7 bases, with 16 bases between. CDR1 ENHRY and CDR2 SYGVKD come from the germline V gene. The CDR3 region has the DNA TGTGCCATCAGTGGAGCCCCCGGAGCGAGTGAAGCTTTCTTT. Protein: CAISGAPGASEAFF.

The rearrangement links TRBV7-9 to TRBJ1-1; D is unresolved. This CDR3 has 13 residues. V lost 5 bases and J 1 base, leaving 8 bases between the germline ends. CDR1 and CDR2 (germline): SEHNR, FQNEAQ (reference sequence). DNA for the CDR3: TGTGCCAGCAGCCGAGCCGGGAACACTGAAGCTTTCTTT. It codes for CASSRAGNTEAFF.

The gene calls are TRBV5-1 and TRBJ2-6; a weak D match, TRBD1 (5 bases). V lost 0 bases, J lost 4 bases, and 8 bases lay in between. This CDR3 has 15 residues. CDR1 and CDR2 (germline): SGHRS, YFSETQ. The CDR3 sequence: CASSLEGAGANVLTF. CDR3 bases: TGCGCCAGCAGCTTGGAAGGGGCCGGGGCCAACGTCCTGACTTTC.

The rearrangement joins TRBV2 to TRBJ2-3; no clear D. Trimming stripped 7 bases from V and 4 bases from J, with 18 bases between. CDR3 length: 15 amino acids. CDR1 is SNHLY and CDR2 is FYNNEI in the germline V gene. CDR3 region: CASTPGLVPADTQYF. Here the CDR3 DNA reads TGTGCCAGCACCCCCGGCCTAGTCCCGGCAGATACGCAGTATTTT.

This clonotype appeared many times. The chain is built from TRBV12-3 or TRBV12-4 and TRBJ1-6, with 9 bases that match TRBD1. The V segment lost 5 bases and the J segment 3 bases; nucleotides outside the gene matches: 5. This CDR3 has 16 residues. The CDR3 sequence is CASSGTGKFYNSPLHF. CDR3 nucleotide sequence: TGTGCCAGCAGTGGGACAGGGAAATTCTATAATTCACCCCTCCACTTT.

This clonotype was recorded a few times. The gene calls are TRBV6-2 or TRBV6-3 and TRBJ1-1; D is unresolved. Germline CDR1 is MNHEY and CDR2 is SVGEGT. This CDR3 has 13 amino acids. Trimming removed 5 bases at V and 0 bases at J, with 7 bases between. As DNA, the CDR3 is TGTGCCAGCAGTCAATATTTGAACACTGAAGCTTTCTTT. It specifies CASSQYLNTEAFF.

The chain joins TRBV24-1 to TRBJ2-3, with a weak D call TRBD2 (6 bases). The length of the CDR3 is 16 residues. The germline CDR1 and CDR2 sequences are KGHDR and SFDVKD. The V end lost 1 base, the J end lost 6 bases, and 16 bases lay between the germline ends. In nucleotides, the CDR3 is TGTGCCACCAGTGATTTTTTTAGCGGAGGTATGGATACGCAGTATTTT. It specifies CATSDFFSGGMDTQYF.

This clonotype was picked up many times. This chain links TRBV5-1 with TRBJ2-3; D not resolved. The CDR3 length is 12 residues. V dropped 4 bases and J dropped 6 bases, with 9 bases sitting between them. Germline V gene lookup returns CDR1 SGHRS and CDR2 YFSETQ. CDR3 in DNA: TGCGCCAGCAGCCCGCCCGCGGATACGCAGTATTTT. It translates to CASSPPADTQYF.

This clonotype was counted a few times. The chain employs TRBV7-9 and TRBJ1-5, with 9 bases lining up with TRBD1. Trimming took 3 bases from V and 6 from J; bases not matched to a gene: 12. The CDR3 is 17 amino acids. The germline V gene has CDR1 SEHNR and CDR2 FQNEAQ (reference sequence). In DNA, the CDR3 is TGTGCCAGCAGCTTGCCCGTACAGGGGGCGAACCCTCAGCCCCAGCATTTT. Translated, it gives CASSLPVQGANPQPQHF.

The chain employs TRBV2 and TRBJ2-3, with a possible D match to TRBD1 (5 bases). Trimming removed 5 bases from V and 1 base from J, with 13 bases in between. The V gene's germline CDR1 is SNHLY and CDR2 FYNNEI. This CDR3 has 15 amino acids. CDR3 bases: TGTGCCAGCAGTTTACTCCAAGGGGGCACAGATACGCAGTATTTT. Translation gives CASSLLQGGTDTQYF.

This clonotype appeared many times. CDR3 bases: TGCGCCAGCAGCTTGGCTACTACGAACACCGGGGAGCTGTTTTTT. As protein: CASSLATTNTGELFF. The V and J genes are TRBV5-1 and TRBJ2-2; D unclear. Trimming stripped 0 bases from V and 0 bases from J, with 6 bases between. The CDR3 covers 15 residues. Germline V gene sequence: CDR1 SGHRS, CDR2 YFSETQ.

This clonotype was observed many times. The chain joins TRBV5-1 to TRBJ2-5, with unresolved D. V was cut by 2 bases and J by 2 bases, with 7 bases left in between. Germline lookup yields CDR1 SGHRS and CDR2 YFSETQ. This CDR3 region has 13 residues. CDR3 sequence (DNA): TGCGCCAGCAGCTTTGGGCCGCAAGAGACCCAGTACTTC. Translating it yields CASSFGPQETQYF.

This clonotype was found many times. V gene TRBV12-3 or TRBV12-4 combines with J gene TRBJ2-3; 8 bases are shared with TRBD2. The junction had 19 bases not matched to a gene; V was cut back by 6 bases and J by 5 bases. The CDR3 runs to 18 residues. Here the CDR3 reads CASRLVPGGGPILDTQYF. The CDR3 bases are TGTGCCAGCAGGCTGGTCCCCGGCGGGGGGCCGATATTAGATACGCAGTATTTT.

The CDR3 spells CAWDSYGGEETQYF. CDR3 bases: TGTGCCTGGGACTCCTATGGCGGGGAGGAGACCCAGTACTTC. The chain uses TRBV30 and TRBJ2-5; possibly TRBD2 for D (6 bases). The CDR3 runs 14 residues. V was pared by 5 bases and J by 5 bases, with 18 bases between. The V gene's germline CDR1 is GTSNPN and CDR2 SVGIG (reference sequence).

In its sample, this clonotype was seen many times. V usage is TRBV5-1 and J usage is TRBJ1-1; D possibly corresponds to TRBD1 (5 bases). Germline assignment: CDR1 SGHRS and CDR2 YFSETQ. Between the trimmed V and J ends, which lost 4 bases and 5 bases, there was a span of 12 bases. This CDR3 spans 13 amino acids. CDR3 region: CASSEGTLTEAFF. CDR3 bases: TGCGCCAGCAGCGAGGGGACCCTTACTGAAGCTTTCTTT.